The rows below give T cell receptor beta chains drawn from one sample of a study of response to subunit inactivated influenza vaccine. MiXCR was run by TCRdb on the RT-PCR reads, yielding one entry per CDR3 protein. The data contain some 160,000 distinct CDR3 sequences, around 9.9% of them singletons. Material: non-naive T cells sorted from PBMCs, obtained about 40 days after vaccination. All receptors come from a man over 45 who received an inactivated influenza vaccine. The CDR3 runs from the conserved cysteine through the conserved F or W. The D gene is left open where the match is weak. Where a row states a size, it is once, few, many or the class of an expanded clone; other rows omit it.

cdr3_length	clone_size	j_call	v_call	d_call	cdr3_nt	cdr3_aa
16	NA	TRBJ1-5	TRBV6-2/TRBV6-3	NA	TGTGCCAGCAGTTCCCGAGGGAGATATAGCAATCAGCCCCAGCATTTT	CASSSRGRYSNQPQHF
12	NA	TRBJ1-1	TRBV12-5	NA	TGTGCTAGCCACGCGGAGGGAACTGAAGCTTTCTTT	CASHAEGTEAFF
14	many	TRBJ2-3	TRBV5-4	NA	TGTGCCAGCAGCAAAGACAGCGTCACAGATACGCAGTATTTT	CASSKDSVTDTQYF
14	many	TRBJ2-1	TRBV2	NA	TGTGCCAGCAGTGAAATAGTAATGCGTGGAGAGCAGTTCTTC	CASSEIVMRGEQFF
14	few	TRBJ1-2	TRBV4-3	NA	TGCGCCAGCAGCCAAGATTGGAGGGAAGGAGGCTACACCTTC	CASSQDWREGGYTF
16	many	TRBJ1-6	TRBV27	NA	TGTGCCAGCCGTTACAGCCAGAGCTCCTATAATTCACCCCTCCACTTT	CASRYSQSSYNSPLHF
13	NA	TRBJ1-2	TRBV20-1	NA	TGCAGTGCGGCGGTGCGGCAGGCCTATGGCTACACCTTC	CSAAVRQAYGYTF
12	NA	TRBJ1-6	TRBV12-3/TRBV12-4	TRBD1	TGTGCCAGTCGGACAGGGGGAGGGACCCTCCACTTT	CASRTGGGTLHF
17	NA	TRBJ2-7	TRBV4-1	NA	TGCGCCAGCAGCCTTGTGGTGGCGCCGTACTTTACCTACGAGCAGTACTTC	CASSLVVAPYFTYEQYF
15	NA	TRBJ1-5	TRBV12-3/TRBV12-4	TRBD1	TGTGCCAGCAGCCGGGACAGTACCCTTAATCAGCCCCAGCATTTT	CASSRDSTLNQPQHF
15	many	TRBJ2-3	TRBV5-1	NA	TGCGCCAGCAGCTTGGGTCCAGGATCGGCAGATACGCAGTATTTT	CASSLGPGSADTQYF
15	many	TRBJ2-3	TRBV7-2	NA	TGTGCCAGCAGCTTTCAAGGGCCCAGCACAGATACGCAGTATTTT	CASSFQGPSTDTQYF
13	many	TRBJ1-5	TRBV12-3/TRBV12-4	NA	TGTGCCAGCAACCTGGGGCTGGAGCAGCCCCAGCATTTT	CASNLGLEQPQHF
16	few	TRBJ2-7	TRBV27	TRBD1	TGTGCCAGCAGTTGGACAGGGGTTAGAGGATTCTACGAGCAGTACTTC	CASSWTGVRGFYEQYF
14	NA	TRBJ2-2	TRBV18	NA	TGTGCCAGCTCACCACCAACTAGAACCGGGGAGCTGTTTTTT	CASSPPTRTGELFF
15	NA	TRBJ1-2	TRBV5-1	TRBD1	TGCGCCAGCAGCTCCTCCGGGACAGAGCCGATGAGGTACACCTTC	CASSSSGTEPMRYTF
15	once	TRBJ2-1	TRBV21-1	NA	TGTGCCAGCTGCAACCATAAACGACAGGGCCGAGAGCAGTTCTTC	CASCNHKRQGREQFF
14	NA	TRBJ2-7	TRBV20-1	TRBD2	TGCAGTGCTAGGGTCCCTGGGGCGGGGGACGAGCAGTACTTC	CSARVPGAGDEQYF
15	NA	TRBJ2-3	TRBV7-6	TRBD1	TGTGCCAGCAGCTCGGGACAGGGACGCACAGATACGCAGTATTTT	CASSSGQGRTDTQYF
15	NA	TRBJ1-2	TRBV18	NA	TGTGCCAGCTCACCAGAGAGTCAGGGTCTGGGTGGCTACACCTTC	CASSPESQGLGGYTF
20	NA	TRBJ2-7	TRBV20-1	TRBD2	TGCAGTGCCTTCCTGCGTGGTACGCTAGCGGGAGTTAGGGGGCCCTACGAGCAGTACTTC	CSAFLRGTLAGVRGPYEQYF
16	many	TRBJ2-5	TRBV12-3/TRBV12-4	NA	TGTGCCAGCAGTCCCCCGTCAGGAGATGACCAAGAGACCCAGTACTTC	CASSPPSGDDQETQYF
17	NA	TRBJ2-3	TRBV20-1	TRBD2	TGCAGTGCCCCTGATCTTCGACTAGCGGGGTTCACAGATACGCAGTATTTT	CSAPDLRLAGFTDTQYF
12	many	TRBJ1-2	TRBV12-3/TRBV12-4	NA	TGTGCCAGCAGTCCCCGGGACTATGGCTACACCTTC	CASSPRDYGYTF
12	NA	TRBJ1-1	TRBV12-3/TRBV12-4	TRBD1	TGTGCCAGCAGTTCTCCGACAGGGGTAGCTTTCTTT	CASSSPTGVAFF
15	once	TRBJ2-5	TRBV5-1	TRBD1	TGCGCCAGCAGCACCGGGACAGGGTTCGGAGAGACCCAGTACTTC	CASSTGTGFGETQYF
14	few	TRBJ2-1	TRBV6-2/TRBV6-3	TRBD2	TGTGCCAGCAAACTAGCGGGGGCCCTCAATGAGCAGTTCTTC	CASKLAGALNEQFF
17	many	TRBJ2-3	TRBV4-2	TRBD2	TGTGCCAGCAGCCTACTAGCGGGGGGGGGTTGGACAGATACGCAGTATTTT	CASSLLAGGGWTDTQYF
14	NA	TRBJ1-3	TRBV7-2	NA	TGTGCCAGCAGCCCCGGTCTGGTTGGAAACACCATATATTTT	CASSPGLVGNTIYF
14	many	TRBJ2-5	TRBV5-1	NA	TGCGCCAGCAGCCCCCGAATTCTGGAAGAGACCCAGTACTTC	CASSPRILEETQYF
15	NA	TRBJ1-2	TRBV7-9	NA	TGTGCCAGCAGCTTAGGGGCACCAGAGAACTATGGCTACACCTTC	CASSLGAPENYGYTF
17	NA	TRBJ2-7	TRBV7-2	TRBD2	TGTGCCAGCAGCCCAGGATACGGGACTAGCGGAGTCTACGAGCAGTACTTC	CASSPGYGTSGVYEQYF
14	NA	TRBJ2-1	TRBV7-8	NA	TGTGCCAGCAGCCCAAGGAGCTCCTACAATGGGCAGTTCTTC	CASSPRSSYNGQFF
14	NA	TRBJ1-2	TRBV4-1	NA	TGCGCCAGCAGCCCAGCCGGCCCAGGGCGGGGCTACACCTTC	CASSPAGPGRGYTF
14	few	TRBJ2-1	TRBV11-2	NA	TGTGCCAGCAGCCCCTCTGGAGCCTACAATGAGCAGTTCTTC	CASSPSGAYNEQFF
15	NA	TRBJ2-5	TRBV28	TRBD1	TGTGCCAGCAGTGCGGGACAGGGGCTCCAAGAGACCCAGTACTTC	CASSAGQGLQETQYF
18	few	TRBJ2-7	TRBV11-2	TRBD2	TGTGCCAGCAGCCGGGGGGGTGGCAGAGCGGGGTCCTCCTACGAGCAGTACTTC	CASSRGGGRAGSSYEQYF
13	NA	TRBJ2-3	TRBV5-6	NA	TGTGCCAGCAGCAAACCCAGCACAGATACGCAGTATTTT	CASSKPSTDTQYF
14	many	TRBJ1-5	TRBV7-9	TRBD1	TGTGCCAGCAGCAAAACAGGGGACGGTCAGCCCCAGCATTTT	CASSKTGDGQPQHF
14	many	TRBJ2-6	TRBV12-3/TRBV12-4	NA	TGTGCCAGCAGTACACACTCTGGGGCCAACGTCCTGACTTTC	CASSTHSGANVLTF
14	NA	TRBJ2-1	TRBV3-1	NA	TGTGCCAGTATGGCGGGCAGATCCTACAATGAGCAGTTCTTC	CASMAGRSYNEQFF
14	few	TRBJ1-1	TRBV3-1	TRBD1	TGTGCCAGCAGGGATACAGGGGGGCGGACTGAAGCTTTCTTT	CASRDTGGRTEAFF
13	few	TRBJ1-1	TRBV6-2/TRBV6-3	NA	TGTGCCAGCAGCGAACAGGGTTTCACTGAAGCTTTCTTT	CASSEQGFTEAFF
14	NA	TRBJ1-2	TRBV3-1	NA	TGTGCCAGCAGCCAATCATGGGGGACCTATGGCTACACCTTC	CASSQSWGTYGYTF
16	NA	TRBJ2-1	TRBV7-3	TRBD2	TGTGCCAGCAGCCCAGCTAGCGGGAGGACCTACAATGAGCAGTTCTTC	CASSPASGRTYNEQFF
16	few	TRBJ2-3	TRBV14	NA	TGTGCCAGCAGCCAGGAAGACAGGAGGCTCACAGATACGCAGTATTTT	CASSQEDRRLTDTQYF
14	many	TRBJ1-2	TRBV6-2/TRBV6-3	NA	TGTGCCAGCAGCCAAGGGACATCCAACTATGGCTACACCTTC	CASSQGTSNYGYTF
14	NA	TRBJ2-2	TRBV27	TRBD1	TGTGCCAGCAGAATCGGGACAGTGTCCGGGGAGCTGTTTTTT	CASRIGTVSGELFF
14	few	TRBJ2-7	TRBV4-1	NA	TGCGCCAGCAGCCCAGGGATCGGAACCTACGAGCAGTACTTC	CASSPGIGTYEQYF
17	many	TRBJ2-3	TRBV28	TRBD2	TGTGCCAGCAGTTTCCCCCTTGAGCGGGGGAACACAGATACGCAGTATTTT	CASSFPLERGNTDTQYF